The entry below gives a single T cell receptor (beta chain) sequence along with its context. A much larger clone lies one base from this, so it may be a read error. CDR1 and CDR2 from the germline V gene are LGHNA and YSLEER. CDR3 size: 16 residues. This entry belongs to a study of blood T cells in healthy people across ages. Combining a sample-barcoded 5' primer with a J-beta primer mix, a second PCR ran for about 7 to 11 cycles. TCRdb used MiXCR to reprocess the 5' RACE reads, holding one entry per CDR3 protein. The data contain some 920,000 distinct CDR3 sequences, roughly 51% of them singletons. Sequenced: blood. The receptor was isolated from a woman aged 55-75 years in good health. The gene calls are TRBV4-3 and TRBJ2-1; 8 nucleotides line up with TRBD2. The DNA of the CDR3 is TGCGCCGGCAGCCAGGTCAGCGGGAGATCCTACAATGAGCAGTTCTTC. The encoded protein is CAGSQVSGRSYNEQFF.